Here is one TCR beta chain with its context. Its target is not known. Produced via immunoSEQ multiplex PCR; TCRdb's table is partial and in-frame only. The sample consists of some 66,000 clones, approximately 88% of them appearing once. This entry is derived from a study of PD-1 blockade in mismatch repair-deficient tumors. About the research overall: All were previously treated, progressing patients with 12 mismatch repair-deficient cancer types. Study results and limitations: Rapid post-treatment expansion, then contraction, generally preceding radiologic response, marked tumor-resident clones.

The V end lost 1 base, the J end lost 7 bases, and 14 bases lay between the germline ends. CDR3 length: 14 amino acids. The germline V gene has CDR1 SGHKS and CDR2 YYEKEE (reference sequence). Every patient had mismatch repair deficiency by PCR or immunohistochemistry. The TCR-sequenced patients were a few responders to pembrolizumab. This TCR derives from an adult with mismatch repair-deficient cancer. This sequence joins TRBV5-5 and TRBJ1-2; D ambiguous. The input for sequencing was peripheral blood, taken 52 weeks after starting pembrolizumab. CDR3 sequence: CASSLSATAGGYTF. DNA for the CDR3: TGTGCCAGCAGCTTGTCTGCAACCGCGGGTGGCTACACCTTC.